The 8 T cell receptor beta chains below come from one sample, sequenced in a study of cytomegalovirus exposure and HLA in healthy donors. The study ran its PCR with 60 Vbeta and 13 Jbeta primers. Clones were read by immunoSEQ multiplex PCR, and TCRdb kept only the in-frame ones, dropping some. The data contain some 180,000 clones, 70% to 75% of them singletons. What was sequenced was PBMCs. Receptors were obtained from a male donor in good health and CMV-seronegative.

The chain couples TRBV7-3 to TRBJ2-3; possibly TRBD2 for D (5 bases). V lost 2 bases and J lost 1, with 7 bases in between. This CDR3 region has 14 residues. Germline CDR1 SGHTA, CDR2 FQGTGA. The CDR3 nucleotides read TGTGCCAGCAGCTTACTTAGCGGCACAGATACGCAGTATTTT. It encodes CASSLLSGTDTQYF.

This clone has just a few counts. The rearrangement uses TRBV28 and TRBJ1-1, with D tentatively TRBD1 (6 bases). Germline CDR1 is MDHEN and CDR2 is SYDVKM. The CDR3 has 17 amino acids. Between the trimmed V and J ends, which lost 5 bases and 6 bases, there was a span of 25 bases. The CDR3 here is CASSQNRWDKTSPEAFF. The CDR3 nucleotides read TGTGCCAGCAGTCAAAATCGTTGGGACAAAACTTCTCCTGAAGCTTTCTTT.

This clone turned up a few times. The J gene is TRBJ2-6, the V gene TRBV7-3; TRBD2 matches 12 bases. CDR1 and CDR2 from the germline V gene are SGHTA and FQGTGA. This CDR3 is built from 20 residues. V lost 5 bases to trimming and J lost 0 bases; unmatched junction nucleotides: 11. The CDR3 bases are TGTGCCAGCAGCGCTTCCATGGGACTAGCGGGCAGCTCTGGGGCCAACGTCCTGACTTTC. Residues: CASSASMGLAGSSGANVLTF.

V and J are TRBV27 and TRBJ2-3, with no clear D. CDR3 length equals 16 residues. The V and J ends lost 3 bases and 2 bases respectively, with 15 bases between them. Germline lookup yields CDR1 MNHEY and CDR2 SMNVEV (reference sequence). DNA for the CDR3: TGTGCCAGCAGTTTTTCCCCCAGTGATTACACAGATACGCAGTATTTT. This translates into CASSFSPSDYTDTQYF.

V usage is TRBV4-3 and J usage is TRBJ2-3, with TRBD1 matching 9 bases. Germline V lookup: CDR1 LGHNA, CDR2 YSLEER. Trimming cost V 1 base and J 2 bases; bases outside gene matches: 4. The CDR3 consists of 16 residues. The CDR3 sequence: CASSQGQGGLTDTQYF. CDR3 nucleotide sequence: TGCGCCAGCAGCCAAGGACAGGGGGGCCTCACAGATACGCAGTATTTT.

The chain carries TRBV30 and TRBJ1-5; 8 nucleotides match TRBD1. In germline, CDR1 is GTSNPN, CDR2 SVGIG (reference sequence). The CDR3 consists of 14 residues. The V and J ends lost 1 base and 5 bases, in that order; junction bases with no gene match: 4. The CDR3 loop is CAWSAGQGHQPQHF. CDR3 sequence (DNA): TGTGCCTGGAGTGCCGGACAGGGTCATCAGCCCCAGCATTTT. Full variable domain (missing parts from reference TRBV30 and TRBJ1-5): SQTIHQWPATLVQPVGSPLSLECTVEGTSNPNLYWYRQAAGRGLQLLFYSVGIGQISSEVPQNLSASRPQDRQFILSSKKLLLSDSGFYLCAWSAGQGHQPQHFGDGTRLSIL.

This clone is a singleton in its sample. V gene TRBV2 combines with J gene TRBJ2-5, with 7 bases fitting TRBD1. The CDR3 contains 17 residues. V gave up 4 bases and J gave up 2 bases; unmatched junction bases: 13. Germline lookup yields CDR1 SNHLY and CDR2 FYNNEI. For the CDR3, the DNA is TGTGCCAGCAGTGGCAAACCTGGGGGACAGTCTCAAGAGACCCAGTACTTC. It encodes CASSGKPGGQSQETQYF.

The table lists this clone with a few counts. The rearrangement joins TRBV28 to TRBJ2-5; the D is unclear. CDR1 is MDHEN and CDR2 is SYDVKM in the germline V gene. This CDR3 is built from 12 residues. Deletions cut 5 bases from V and 0 bases from J, with 4 bases between. The CDR3 DNA follows: TGTGCCAGCAGTCAGTACCAAGAGACCCAGTACTTC. Translation: CASSQYQETQYF.